The clone carrying this T cell receptor (beta chain) was observed at least ten times. Its antigen is undetermined. cDNA molecules carried unique molecular identifiers, and template switching added a universal primer site. TCRdb ran MiXCR on the 5' RACE reads and lists one entry per CDR3 protein. The repertoire has under 1 million distinct CDR3 sequences, 12% of them found once; the top ten carry around 1.5%. The data were taken from a study of identical twins. The CDR3 sequence is 15 residues long. J gave up 2 bases and V 5 bases, and 8 bases lay outside the gene matches. Germline V CDR1 and CDR2: SNHLY, FYNNEI. Study results and caveats: Fewer insertions characterized abundant cord blood beta clonotypes, whereas memory repertoires showed none.

These data were also reused for a study on yellow fever vaccine responses in identical twins.

This chain joins TRBV2 and TRBJ1-2; 7 bases agree with TRBD1. The TCR sequence derives from a woman aged 18-29 years in good health. What was sequenced was PBMCs. Here the CDR3 DNA reads TGTGCCAGCAGTACACTCGACAGGGTAAACTATGGCTACACCTTC. Its protein product is CASSTLDRVNYGYTF.